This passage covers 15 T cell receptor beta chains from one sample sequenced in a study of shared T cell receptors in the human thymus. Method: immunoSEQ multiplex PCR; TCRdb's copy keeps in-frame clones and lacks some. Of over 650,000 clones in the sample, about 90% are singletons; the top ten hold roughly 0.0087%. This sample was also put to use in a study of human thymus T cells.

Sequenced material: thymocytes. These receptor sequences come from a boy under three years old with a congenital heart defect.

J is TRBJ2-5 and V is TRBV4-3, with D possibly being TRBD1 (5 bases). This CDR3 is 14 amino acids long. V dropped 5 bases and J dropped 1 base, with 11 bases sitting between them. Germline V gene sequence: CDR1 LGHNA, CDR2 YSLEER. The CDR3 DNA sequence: TGCGCCAGCAGCTGGAACAGGATCCAAGAGACCCAGTACTTC. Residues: CASSWNRIQETQYF.

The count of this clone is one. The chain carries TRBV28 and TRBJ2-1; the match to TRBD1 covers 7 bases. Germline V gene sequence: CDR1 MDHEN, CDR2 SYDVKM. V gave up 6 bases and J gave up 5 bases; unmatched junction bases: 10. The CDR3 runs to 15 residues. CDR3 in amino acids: CASSQTTGLDNEQFF. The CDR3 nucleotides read TGTGCCAGCAGCCAAACGACAGGGTTAGACAATGAGCAGTTCTTC.

CDR3 nucleotide sequence: TGTGCCAGCAGAAAACACCATAACTATGGCTACACCTTC. As protein: CASRKHHNYGYTF. The chain links TRBV11-2 to TRBJ1-2; D gene unclear. Germline V gives CDR1 SGHAT, CDR2 FQNNGV. The CDR3 runs to 13 residues. V was cut by 6 bases and J by 1 base, with 9 bases left in between. The whole variable domain, remainder taken from reference TRBV11-2 and TRBJ1-2, is EAGVAQSPRYKIIEKRQSVAFWCNPISGHATLYWYQQILGQGPKLLIQFQNNGVVDDSQLPKDRFSAERLKGVDSTLKIQPAKLEDSAVYLCASRKHHNYGYTFGSGTRLTVV.

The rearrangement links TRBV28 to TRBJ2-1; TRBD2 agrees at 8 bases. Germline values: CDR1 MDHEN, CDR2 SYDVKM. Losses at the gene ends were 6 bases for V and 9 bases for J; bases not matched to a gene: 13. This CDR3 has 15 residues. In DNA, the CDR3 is TGTGCCAGCAGCAGAATTCCGGGACTAGTGGGTGAGCAGTTCTTC. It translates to CASSRIPGLVGEQFF.

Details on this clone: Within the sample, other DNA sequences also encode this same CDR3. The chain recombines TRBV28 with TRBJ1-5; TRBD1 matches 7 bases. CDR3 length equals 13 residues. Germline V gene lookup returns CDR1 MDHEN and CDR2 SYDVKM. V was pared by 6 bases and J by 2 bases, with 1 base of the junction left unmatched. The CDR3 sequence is CASSTGGNQPQHF. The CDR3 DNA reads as TGTGCCAGCAGCACAGGGGGCAATCAGCCCCAGCATTTT.

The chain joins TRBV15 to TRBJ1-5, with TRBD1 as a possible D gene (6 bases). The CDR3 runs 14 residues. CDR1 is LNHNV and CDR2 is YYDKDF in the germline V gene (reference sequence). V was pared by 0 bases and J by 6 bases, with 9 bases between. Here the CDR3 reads CATSRDRGGQPQHF. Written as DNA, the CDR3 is TGTGCCACCAGCAGAGATAGGGGGGGTCAGCCCCAGCATTTT.

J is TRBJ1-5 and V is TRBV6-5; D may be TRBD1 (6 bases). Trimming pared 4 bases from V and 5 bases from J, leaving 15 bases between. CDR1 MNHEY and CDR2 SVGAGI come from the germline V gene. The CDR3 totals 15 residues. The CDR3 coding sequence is TGTGCCAGCAGTTGCAACGGGACACCTGATCAGCCCCAGCATTTT. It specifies CASSCNGTPDQPQHF.

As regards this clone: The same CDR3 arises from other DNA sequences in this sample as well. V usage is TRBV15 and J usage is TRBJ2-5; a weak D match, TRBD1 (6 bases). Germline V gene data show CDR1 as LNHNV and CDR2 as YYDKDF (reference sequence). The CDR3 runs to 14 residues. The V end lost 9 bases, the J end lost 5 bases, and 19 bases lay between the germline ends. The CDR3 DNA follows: TGTGCCACTAGTAGGGGTCAGGGGAAGGAGACCCAGTACTTC. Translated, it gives CATSRGQGKETQYF.

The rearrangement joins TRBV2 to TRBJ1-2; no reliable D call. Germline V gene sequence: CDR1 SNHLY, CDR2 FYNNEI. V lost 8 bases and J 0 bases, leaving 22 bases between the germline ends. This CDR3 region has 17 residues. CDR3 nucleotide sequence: TGTGCCAGCGGAACCCTAGCGGACCGACCTCCTAACTATGGCTACACCTTC. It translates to CASGTLADRPPNYGYTF.

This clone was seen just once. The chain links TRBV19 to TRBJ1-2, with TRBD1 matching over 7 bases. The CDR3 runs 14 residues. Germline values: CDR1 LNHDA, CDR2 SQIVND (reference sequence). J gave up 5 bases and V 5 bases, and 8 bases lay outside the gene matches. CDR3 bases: TGTGCCAGTAGTGCGGGACAGCTACGGTATGGCTACACCTTC. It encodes CASSAGQLRYGYTF.

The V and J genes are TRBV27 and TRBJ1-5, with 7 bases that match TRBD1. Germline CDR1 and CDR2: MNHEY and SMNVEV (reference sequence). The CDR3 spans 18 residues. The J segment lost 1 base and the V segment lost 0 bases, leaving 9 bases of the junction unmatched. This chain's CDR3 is CASSLSGRQGRSNQPQHF. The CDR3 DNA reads TGTGCCAGCAGTTTATCGGGTCGACAGGGTCGAAGCAATCAGCCCCAGCATTTT.

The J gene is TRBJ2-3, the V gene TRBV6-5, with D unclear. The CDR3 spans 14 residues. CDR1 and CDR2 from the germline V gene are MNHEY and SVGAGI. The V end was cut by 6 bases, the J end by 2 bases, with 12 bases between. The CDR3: CASSPRGNTDTQYF. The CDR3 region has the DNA TGTGCCAGCAGCCCCCGAGGTAACACAGATACGCAGTATTTT.

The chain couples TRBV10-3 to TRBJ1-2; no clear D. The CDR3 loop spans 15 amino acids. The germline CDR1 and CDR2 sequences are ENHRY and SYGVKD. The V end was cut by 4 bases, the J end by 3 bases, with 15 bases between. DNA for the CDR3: TGTGCCATCAGTGGACCGAGGATTCTAGACTATGGCTACACCTTC. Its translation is CAISGPRILDYGYTF.

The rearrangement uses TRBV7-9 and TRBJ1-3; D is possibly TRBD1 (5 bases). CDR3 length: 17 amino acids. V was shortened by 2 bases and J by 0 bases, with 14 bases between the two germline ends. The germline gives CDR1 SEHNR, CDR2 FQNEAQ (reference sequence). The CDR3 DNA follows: TGTGCCAGCAGCTTACTCCCAGGGATGAGCTCTGGAAACACCATATATTTT. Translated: CASSLLPGMSSGNTIYF.

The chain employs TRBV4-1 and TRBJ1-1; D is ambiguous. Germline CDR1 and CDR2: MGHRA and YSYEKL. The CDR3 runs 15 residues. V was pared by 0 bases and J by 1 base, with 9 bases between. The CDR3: CASSQEGLQNTEAFF. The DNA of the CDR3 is TGCGCCAGCAGCCAAGAGGGCTTACAGAACACTGAAGCTTTCTTT.